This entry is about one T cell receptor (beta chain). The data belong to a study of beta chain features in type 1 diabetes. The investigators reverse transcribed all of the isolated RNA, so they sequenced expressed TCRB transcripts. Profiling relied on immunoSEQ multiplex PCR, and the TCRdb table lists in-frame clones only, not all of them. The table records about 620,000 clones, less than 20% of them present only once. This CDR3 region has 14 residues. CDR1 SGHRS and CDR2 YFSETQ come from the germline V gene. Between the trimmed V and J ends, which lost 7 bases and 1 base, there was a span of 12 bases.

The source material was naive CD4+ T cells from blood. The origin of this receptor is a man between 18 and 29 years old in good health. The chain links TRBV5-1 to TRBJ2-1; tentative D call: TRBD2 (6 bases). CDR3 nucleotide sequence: TGCGCCAGCTTCCCGGGGGAGTCCTACAATGAGCAGTTCTTC. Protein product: CASFPGESYNEQFF.